A single sample is the source of the 13 T cell receptor beta chains below, sequenced in a study of PD-1 blockade in classical Hodgkin lymphoma. The method was immunoSEQ multiplex PCR; TCRdb's version includes in-frame clones alone and lacks a portion of them. The table has tens of thousands of clones, 83% seen once. Time point of the sample: cycle 4 day 1 (C4D1), after 6 weeks of nivolumab. All patients experienced relapse after autologous stem cell transplantation, and brentuximab vedotin exposure was variable. The source material was peripheral blood mononuclear cells (PBMCs), sampled before the fourth cycle of nivolumab. All receptors come from a human donor with classical Hodgkin lymphoma.

J is TRBJ2-7 and V is TRBV4-1, with D tentatively TRBD2 (5 bases). V lost 4 bases, J lost 4 bases, and 23 bases lay in between. The CDR3 length is 17 residues. Germline CDR1 and CDR2: MGHRA and YSYEKL. The CDR3 spells CASSLLPPGLPPYEQYF. CDR3 in DNA: TGCGCCAGCAGCCTCCTCCCACCTGGACTGCCACCTTACGAGCAGTACTTC.

Here the CDR3 DNA reads TGTGCCAGTAGTATCGGGGGCGCGGGCTATGGCTACACCTTC. Translation gives CASSIGGAGYGYTF. The V gene is TRBV19, the J gene TRBJ1-2; the D gene is possibly TRBD1 (6 bases). V gave up 3 bases and J gave up 4 bases, with 12 bases separating them. The CDR3 sequence is 14 residues long. Germline assignment: CDR1 LNHDA and CDR2 SQIVND (reference sequence).

The chain is built from TRBV11-1 and TRBJ2-2; no clear D gene. V lost 2 bases to trimming and J lost 4 bases, with 8 bases between them. The CDR3 length is 14 residues. Germline values: CDR1 SGHAT, CDR2 FQDESV (reference sequence). The CDR3 nucleotides read TGTGCCAGCAGCTTACAACCAGTCACCGGGGAGCTGTTTTTT. It specifies CASSLQPVTGELFF. Full variable domain (outside the CDR3, taken from reference TRBV11-1 and TRBJ2-2): EAEVAQSPRYKITEKSQAVAFWCDPISGHATLYWYRQILGQGPELLVQFQDESVVDDSQLPKDRFSAERLKGVDSTLKIQPAELGDSAMYLCASSLQPVTGELFFGEGSRLTVL.

The V and J genes are TRBV15 and TRBJ2-1, with D possibly matching TRBD2 (6 bases). Trimming took off 0 bases at V and 4 bases at J, with 13 bases between the two ends. The CDR3 sequence is 16 residues long. The germline gives CDR1 LNHNV, CDR2 YYDKDF (reference sequence). CDR3 DNA sequence: TGTGCCACCAGCAGAGATCGGGGGACTGGATACAATGAGCAGTTCTTC. Translating gives CATSRDRGTGYNEQFF.

Concerning this clone itself: With a far larger clone one base away, a read error is the likely cause. The sample has other DNA sequences that encode this CDR3 too. V gene TRBV7-9 combines with J gene TRBJ2-2, with a tentative D call TRBD1 (5 bases). The CDR3 sequence is 17 residues long. V was clipped by 5 bases and J by 9 bases, with 25 bases between them. Per the germline V gene, CDR1 is SEHNR and CDR2 is FQNEAQ (reference sequence). CDR3 coding DNA: TGTGCCAGCAGCCAAGACCGGGCCCATCCGGTGGGGCGGGAGCTGTTTTTT. Protein sequence: CASSQDRAHPVGRELFF.

The rearrangement links TRBV30 to TRBJ1-3, with 7 bases lining up with TRBD1. The CDR3 is 13 amino acids. Losses at the gene ends were 4 bases for V and 3 bases for J; bases not matched to a gene: 3. CDR1 and CDR2 (germline): GTSNPN, SVGIG (reference sequence). The CDR3 coding sequence is TGTGCCTGGACTACAGGGGTTGGAAACACCATATATTTT. Translating gives CAWTTGVGNTIYF.

This clone was seen a single time. The rearrangement joins TRBV7-2 to TRBJ2-5; 7 nucleotides align to TRBD2. The V gene end was trimmed by 2 bases and the J gene end by 7 bases; junction bases not matched to a gene: 7. The length of the CDR3 is 14 residues. Looked up from germline, CDR1 is SGHTA and CDR2 is FQGNSA. CDR3 sequence: CASSLLLGGGTQYF. In DNA form, the CDR3 reads TGTGCCAGCAGCTTACTTCTTGGGGGGGGGACCCAGTACTTC.

This chain joins TRBV2 and TRBJ2-1, with D perhaps matching TRBD2 (6 bases). Trimming took off 3 bases at V and 0 bases at J, with 9 bases between the two ends. CDR1 SNHLY and CDR2 FYNNEI come from the germline V gene. There are 15 residues in the CDR3. Written as DNA, the CDR3 is TGTGCCAGCAGTGACTGGCGGGACTCCTACAATGAGCAGTTCTTC. Residues: CASSDWRDSYNEQFF. Variable domain in full (rest from reference TRBV2 and TRBJ2-1): EPEVTQTPSHQVTQMGQEVILRCVPISNHLYFYWYRQILGQKVEFLVSFYNNEISEKSEIFDDQFSVERPDGSNFTLKIRSTKLEDSAMYFCASSDWRDSYNEQFFGPGTRLTVL.

The gene calls are TRBV2 and TRBJ2-4, with D possibly being TRBD2 (5 bases). Germline CDR1 and CDR2: SNHLY and FYNNEI. This CDR3 comprises 12 residues. V gave up 7 bases and J gave up 3 bases, with 7 bases separating them. The CDR3, as DNA: TGTGCCAGCATGGGAGACAAAAACATTCAGTACTTC. It codes for CASMGDKNIQYF.

This rearrangement joins TRBV2 to TRBJ2-6; no clear D. Per germline, CDR1 SNHLY and CDR2 FYNNEI. The CDR3 spans 17 residues. Trimming took 2 bases from V and 4 from J, leaving 15 bases between them. The CDR3 DNA reads as TGTGCCAGCAGTGAAATGTGGACCGTGTCAGGGGCCAACGTCCTGACTTTC. Its translation is CASSEMWTVSGANVLTF.

The rearrangement joins TRBV28 to TRBJ1-2, with D tentatively TRBD1 (6 bases). Trimming took off 5 bases at V and 1 base at J, with 11 bases between the two ends. CDR1 and CDR2 (germline): MDHEN, SYDVKM. CDR3 length: 14 residues. This chain's CDR3 is CASSPQGNNYGYTF. The CDR3 DNA is TGTGCCAGCAGTCCGCAGGGGAATAACTATGGCTACACCTTC.

The rearrangement joins TRBV29-1 to TRBJ1-1; D gene uncertain. Germline V gene data show CDR1 as SQVTM and CDR2 as ANQGSEA. The length of the CDR3 is 10 residues. The V end lost 7 bases, the J end lost 11 bases, and 14 bases lay between the germline ends. This CDR3 is CSGLHSRAFF. CDR3 bases: TGCAGCGGCCTACACAGTAGGGCTTTCTTT.

This clone was picked up one time. The rearrangement joins TRBV6-6 to TRBJ1-2; 7 bases match TRBD1. With 4 bases clipped from V and 2 bases from J, the junction kept 7 bases outside the gene matches. Looked up from germline, CDR1 is MNHNY and CDR2 is SVGAGI (reference sequence). The CDR3 loop spans 15 amino acids. The CDR3 is CASSSPRDSNYGYTF. As DNA, the CDR3 is TGTGCCAGCAGTTCCCCTCGGGACAGCAACTATGGCTACACCTTC.